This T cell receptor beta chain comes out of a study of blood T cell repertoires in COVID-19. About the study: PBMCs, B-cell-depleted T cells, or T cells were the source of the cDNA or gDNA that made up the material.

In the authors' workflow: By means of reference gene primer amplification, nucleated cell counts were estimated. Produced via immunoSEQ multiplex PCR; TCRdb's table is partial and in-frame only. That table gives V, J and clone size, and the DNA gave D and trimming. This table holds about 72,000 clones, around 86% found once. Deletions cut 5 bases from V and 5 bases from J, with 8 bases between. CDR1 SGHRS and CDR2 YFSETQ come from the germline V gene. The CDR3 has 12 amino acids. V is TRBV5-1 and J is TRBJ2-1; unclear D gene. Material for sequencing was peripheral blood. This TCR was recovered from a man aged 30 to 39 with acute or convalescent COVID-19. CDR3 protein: CASSQFHNEQFF. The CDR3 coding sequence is TGCGCCAGCAGTCAGTTCCACAATGAGCAGTTCTTC.